Shown below are 6 T cell receptor beta chains from a single sample sequenced in a study of blood T cell repertoires in COVID-19. Only in-frame clones appear in the TCRdb table, and some are missing; sequencing was by immunoSEQ multiplex PCR. The profile shows 76,000 or so clones, about 90% of them singletons. Sequencing was done on a sample of peripheral blood. These TCRs come from a human donor in a cohort sampled during active COVID-19.

The V call is TRBV10-3, the J call TRBJ1-1; 9 bases are a match to TRBD1. With V trimmed by 6 bases and J by 5 bases, 4 bases remained unmatched. The CDR3 has 13 residues. Germline assignment: CDR1 ENHRY and CDR2 SYGVKD. CDR3 sequence: CAIRRQGETEAFF. In nucleotides, the CDR3 is TGTGCCATCAGACGACAGGGGGAGACTGAAGCTTTCTTT.

The rearrangement joins TRBV15 to TRBJ2-5, with 9 bases lining up with TRBD1. The ends lost 4 bases at V and 2 bases at J; junction bases unmatched: 2. Germline lookup yields CDR1 LNHNV and CDR2 YYDKDF (reference sequence). This CDR3 is built from 14 residues. This chain's CDR3 is CATSTGQGQETQYF. Here the CDR3 DNA reads TGTGCCACCAGCACCGGACAGGGGCAAGAGACCCAGTACTTC.

This sequence joins TRBV7-2 and TRBJ1-3; D is possibly TRBD1 (6 bases). Germline CDR1 reads SGHTA; CDR2 reads FQGNSA. The CDR3 extends over 16 amino acids. The V and J ends lost 5 bases and 0 bases respectively, with 14 bases between them. Written as DNA, the CDR3 is TGTGCCAGCAGCACGCGGACAGCCTCCTCTGGAAACACCATATATTTT. Residues: CASSTRTASSGNTIYF.

The J gene is TRBJ2-6, the V gene TRBV12-5; no firm D call. Germline V lookup: CDR1 LGHNT, CDR2 FRNRAP. The CDR3 totals 13 residues. With 7 bases removed from V and 2 bases from J, the gap between germline ends came to 6 bases. The CDR3 protein is CASVVTGANVLTF. The CDR3 DNA is TGTGCTAGTGTAGTTACTGGGGCCAACGTCCTGACTTTC.

The chain couples TRBV19 to TRBJ1-1; 7 nucleotides line up with TRBD1. The V and J ends lost 6 bases and 1 base, in that order; junction bases with no gene match: 5. Germline lookup yields CDR1 LNHDA and CDR2 SQIVND (reference sequence). The CDR3 is 14 residues long. CDR3 residues: CASSSGQQNTEAFF. DNA of the CDR3: TGTGCCAGTAGCTCGGGACAGCAGAACACTGAAGCTTTCTTT.

The DNA of the CDR3 is TGTGCCAGCAGCTTCCCCTCCGGGACAGGTCGGTACGAGCAGTACTTC. Translated: CASSFPSGTGRYEQYF. The chain uses TRBV13 and TRBJ2-7; 8 bases fit TRBD1. Trimming at V came to 3 bases and at J to 4 bases, leaving 11 bases not matched to a gene. The CDR3 spans 16 residues. Looked up from germline, CDR1 is PRHDT and CDR2 is FYEKMQ (reference sequence).